The entry that follows covers one TCR beta chain sequence. This entry belongs to a study of blood T cell repertoires in COVID-19. Study-level background: Collection of acute and convalescent COVID-19 samples took place in the United States, Italy and Spain.

Sequenced by immunoSEQ multiplex PCR; TCRdb stores in-frame clones only, minus some. The data show about 180,000 clones, around 80% seen once. Trimming took off 5 bases at V and 4 bases at J, with 8 bases between the two ends. The CDR3 extends over 12 amino acids. CDR1 and CDR2 from the germline V gene are LNHDA and SQIVND (reference sequence). Material for sequencing was peripheral blood. This TCR was sampled from a human donor in a cohort sampled during active COVID-19. The chain is built from TRBV19 and TRBJ1-1; D gene unclear. The CDR3 DNA follows: TGTGCCAGTAGTTCCGGGAGCACTGAAGCTTTCTTT. Translated, it gives CASSSGSTEAFF.